Given below is one T cell receptor beta chain in context. What this receptor recognizes is not known. There are no base qualities to consult, and no much larger clone falls within one base. The source of the sample is a study of lymphopenia after photon versus proton radiotherapy (dated by TCRdb to between 2017 and 2020). The study in broad terms: In patients with gastrointestinal tumors who developed high-grade lymphopenia, the study compared the immunological effects of photon radiation therapy with those of proton radiation therapy. A cohort of some 19 patients with gastrointestinal tumors who received either photon or proton therapy and subsequently developed lymphopenia was included. The study was designed to characterize how the impact on the immune system differs between the two radiation modalities.

Findings and caveats that apply to the study as a whole: The survival association was examined only in patients who died, and the authors described better survival with proton therapy as a possibility, not as a demonstrated result. Across the cohort, an inverse correlation was found between a larger post-nadir drop in TCR diversity and overall survival time among patients who died. After the lymphocyte count nadir, photon-treated repertoires showed oligoclonal expansion, especially of CD8+ Temra cells, which drove the drop in diversity. During treatment, patients who received proton therapy stayed relatively stable, whereas patients who received photon therapy lost naive T cells and TCR diversity and gained effector/memory populations.

Preparation of the library involved the immunoSEQ multiplex PCR assay. T cell repertoires were profiled with deep sequencing of rearranged TCR beta loci together with multiparametric flow cytometry. Imported from immuneACCESS, the table was reduced by TCRdb to in-frame sequences with V and J called. These copies leave out some clones; in studies compared against another copy, an unresolved V gene accounts for under half, and the cause of the remainder is not known. The sample table lists 6,000 to 9,000 clones, 90% to 95% of them with a count of one. Roughly 1.6% of the sample comes from the top ten. The CDR3 holds 18 amino acids from the cysteine to the phenylalanine. This entry keeps only the CDR3 DNA: 54 bases, framed from base 1. The V end loses 3 bases and the J end loses 0 bases, and a stretch of 15 bases separates them. From the germline V gene, CDR1 is KGHSH and CDR2 is LQKENI.

This sequence uses TRBV18 and TRBJ2-6, with the D gene possibly TRBD1 or TRBD2, each one fitting 5 bases. Sequenced material: peripheral blood, taken from a patient treated with photon-based radiotherapy. The receptor was derived from a woman between 50 and 59 years old with cholangiocarcinoma. CDR3 reads: CASSPKVRGPSGANVLTF. The DNA is as follows: TGTGCCAGCTCACCCAAGGTGAGGGGACCCTCTGGGGCCAACGTCCTGACTTTC.